This paragraph reports one T cell receptor beta chain. The antigen remains undetermined. Only CD45RO-negative cells positively selected for CCR7 counted as naive CD8 cells, so terminally differentiated effector memory CD45RA+ cells were excluded. This specimen belongs to a study of shared clonotypes between healthy human individuals. Points from the study as a whole: Across a handful of donors, naive CD4 shared 5% to 6%, naive CD8 around 3.8%, memory CD4 2.3%, memory CD8 around 0.36%.

Deletions cut 4 bases from V and 5 bases from J, with 18 bases between. The CDR3 runs to 15 residues. Per germline, CDR1 SGDLS and CDR2 YYNGEE. Profiling relied on immunoSEQ multiplex PCR, and the TCRdb table lists in-frame clones only, not all of them. The data show around 1.9 million clones, approximately 94% seen once. The chain is built from TRBV9 and TRBJ2-5; no clear D. This TCR was recovered from a man between 18 and 35 years old in good health. Some clones in this sample may be carry-over from other donors' samples. Material: naive CD8+ T cells from PBMCs. CDR3 DNA sequence: TGTGCCAGCAGCTCCCACGTGTCACGCAGGGAGACCCAGTACTTC. Protein product: CASSSHVSRRETQYF.